These T cell receptor beta chains were read from a single sample in a study of blood T cell repertoires in COVID-19. Profiled with immunoSEQ multiplex PCR; TCRdb holds only in-frame clones, not every one. Of around 200,000 clones in the sample, around nine tenths were seen once. The sequenced sample was peripheral blood. The receptors here all came from a man aged 65-85 years with acute or convalescent COVID-19. Both conserved end residues are part of each CDR3. The D gene is left open where the match is weak. Part of the rows lack a size; the others show once, few, many or a class for expanded clones.

v_call	j_call	clone_size	d_call	cdr3_aa	cdr3_nt
TRBV9	TRBJ2-7	.	.	CASSPRAFGSYEQYF	TGTGCCAGCAGCCCCCGTGCCTTCGGGTCCTACGAGCAGTACTTC
TRBV5-1	TRBJ1-1	.	.	CASSLTGRDEAFF	TGCGCCAGCAGCTTGACAGGGAGAGATGAAGCTTTCTTT
TRBV6-4	TRBJ2-1	.	TRBD2	CASSVGSGRAGYNEQFF	TGTGCCAGCAGTGTAGGTAGCGGGAGGGCCGGTTACAATGAGCAGTTCTTC
TRBV7-9	TRBJ1-6	.	.	CASSLVQTFSSYNSPLHF	TGTGCCAGCAGCTTAGTACAGACCTTTAGCTCCTATAATTCACCCCTCCACTTT
TRBV24-1	TRBJ2-7	.	TRBD1	CATSASDRSEQYF	TGTGCCACCAGTGCCTCGGACAGGAGCGAGCAGTACTTC
TRBV11-2	TRBJ2-7	once	.	CASSLGAGARYEQYF	TGTGCCAGCAGCTTAGGGGCAGGGGCCCGCTACGAGCAGTACTTC
TRBV11-2	TRBJ1-1	.	.	CASSPGGARGTEAFF	TGTGCCAGCAGCCCAGGAGGTGCCAGGGGCACTGAAGCTTTCTTT
TRBV7-3	TRBJ2-7	.	.	CASSLAGIYEQYF	TGTGCCAGCAGCTTGGCAGGTATCTACGAGCAGTACTTC
TRBV4-3	TRBJ2-7	.	.	CASSQVYRTSYEQYF	TGCGCCAGCAGCCAAGTTTACAGGACGTCCTACGAGCAGTACTTC
TRBV9	TRBJ2-7	.	.	CASSATPTYEQYF	TGTGCCAGCAGCGCGACACCGACCTACGAGCAGTACTTC
TRBV7-8	TRBJ2-3	.	.	CASSPGQTDTQYF	TGTGCCAGCAGCCCCGGACAGACAGATACGCAGTATTTT
TRBV6-5	TRBJ2-1	.	.	CASSISGTNYDEQFF	TGTGCCAGCAGCATATCCGGGACAAACTACGATGAGCAGTTCTTC
TRBV28	TRBJ2-1	.	TRBD2	CASSLPTSGRDEQFF	TGTGCCAGCAGTTTACCGACTAGCGGGAGGGATGAGCAGTTCTTC
TRBV3-1/TRBV3-2	TRBJ2-1	.	TRBD2	CASSPNSGNPAQFF	TGTGCCAGCAGCCCTAATAGCGGGAACCCTGCACAGTTCTTC
TRBV9	TRBJ2-7	once	TRBD2	CASSVGTSGVYEQYF	TGTGCCAGCAGCGTAGGGACTAGCGGGGTCTACGAGCAGTACTTC
TRBV30	TRBJ1-3	.	.	CAWSVSSPGPGNTIYF	TGTGCCTGGAGTGTAAGTTCACCAGGGCCTGGAAACACCATATATTTT
TRBV27	TRBJ1-2	.	TRBD1	CASSWTGPSVWGYTF	TGTGCCAGCAGTTGGACAGGGCCCTCAGTATGGGGCTACACCTTC
TRBV29-1	TRBJ2-1	.	.	CSLPSYNEQFF	TGCAGCCTCCCCTCCTACAATGAGCAGTTCTTC
TRBV28	TRBJ2-7	.	TRBD1	CASSPPGQGLAYEQYF	TGTGCCAGCAGTCCCCCGGGACAGGGGCTCGCCTACGAGCAGTACTTC
TRBV19	TRBJ2-3	.	.	CASSIRSLADTQYF	TGTGCCAGTAGTATACGTAGCCTAGCAGATACGCAGTATTTT
TRBV11-3	TRBJ2-2	once	.	CAGSSVGDTGELFF	TGTGCCGGCAGCTCCGTGGGCGACACCGGGGAGCTGTTTTTT
TRBV5-1	TRBJ2-6	.	.	CASSFGNSGANVLTF	TGCGCCAGCAGCTTCGGGAACTCTGGGGCCAACGTCCTGACTTTC
TRBV5-1	TRBJ1-1	.	.	CASSSGYNTEAFF	TGCGCCAGCAGCTCCGGGTACAACACTGAAGCTTTCTTT
TRBV5-1	TRBJ1-2	.	.	CASSSSPGLPNYGYTF	TGCGCCAGCAGCTCATCGCCGGGACTTCCTAACTATGGCTACACCTTC
TRBV7-9	TRBJ1-5	.	.	CASSSQYQPQHF	TGTGCCAGCAGCTCACAATATCAGCCCCAGCATTTT
TRBV7-3	TRBJ2-5	.	TRBD2	CASAPRASGGETQYF	TGTGCCAGCGCACCAAGGGCTAGCGGGGGGGAGACCCAGTACTTC
TRBV5-1	TRBJ1-3	.	.	CASSVTGTLSGNTIYF	TGCGCCAGCAGCGTTACAGGGACGCTCTCTGGAAACACCATATATTTT
TRBV28	TRBJ2-1	.	TRBD2	CASGLSGRANNEQFF	TGTGCCAGCGGACTCAGCGGGAGGGCCAACAATGAGCAGTTCTTC
TRBV12-5	TRBJ1-2	.	.	CASGLTGSEGYTF	TGTGCTAGTGGTTTAACGGGGTCCGAAGGCTACACCTTC
TRBV7-2	TRBJ2-5	.	TRBD2	CASSLDPRGFQETQYF	TGTGCCAGCAGCTTAGATCCGCGGGGGTTCCAAGAGACCCAGTACTTC
TRBV7-9	TRBJ1-4	few	TRBD1	CASSFGTAEEKLFF	TGTGCCAGCAGCTTTGGGACAGCCGAGGAAAAACTGTTTTTT